A single sample is the source of the 20 T cell receptor beta chains below, sequenced in a study of cytomegalovirus exposure and HLA in healthy donors. Profiling relied on immunoSEQ multiplex PCR, and the TCRdb table lists in-frame clones only, not all of them. This sample has tens of thousands of clones, with 94% found just once. Input material: PBMCs. Receptors were obtained from a woman aged 18-35 years in good health and CMV-seronegative.

V gene TRBV30 combines with J gene TRBJ1-3, with 10 bases that match TRBD1. This CDR3 comprises 17 residues. V was pared by 3 bases and J by 3 bases, with 11 bases of the junction left unmatched. Germline V gives CDR1 GTSNPN, CDR2 SVGIG (reference sequence). CDR3 sequence: CAWRGQWGQGFGNTIYF. As DNA, the CDR3 is TGTGCCTGGAGGGGCCAGTGGGGACAGGGGTTTGGAAACACCATATATTTT.

The chain uses TRBV2 and TRBJ2-3; TRBD1 matches at 9 bases. The V gene end was trimmed by 7 bases and the J gene end by 5 bases; junction bases not matched to a gene: 13. Germline loops: CDR1 SNHLY, CDR2 FYNNEI. The CDR3 has 16 amino acids. The chain's CDR3 is CASTLRPGQGVDTQYF. The CDR3 nucleotides are TGTGCCAGCACCCTGAGACCGGGACAGGGAGTAGATACGCAGTATTTT.

The rearrangement uses TRBV30 and TRBJ1-2, with D possibly being TRBD1 (5 bases). Between the trimmed V and J ends, which lost 3 bases and 0 bases, there was a span of 20 bases. The germline gives CDR1 GTSNPN, CDR2 SVGIG (reference sequence). The CDR3 is 17 residues long. Here the CDR3 DNA reads TGTGCCTGGAGGTCAGGGAGGCTGGGCGAAGCTAACTATGGCTACACCTTC. Its protein product is CAWRSGRLGEANYGYTF.

The rearrangement uses TRBV13 and TRBJ1-1; a possible D gene is TRBD1 (6 bases). V was clipped by 2 bases and J by 4 bases, with 26 bases between them. In germline, CDR1 is PRHDT, CDR2 FYEKMQ (reference sequence). CDR3 length equals 19 residues. CDR3 sequence: CASSLSPRGRLRSGTEAFF. For the CDR3, the DNA is TGTGCCAGCAGCTTATCGCCGCGGGGGCGGCTGAGGTCCGGCACTGAAGCTTTCTTT.

This rearrangement joins TRBV10-3 to TRBJ2-2; TRBD1 matches at 8 bases. This CDR3 has 15 residues. Trimming took 5 bases from V and 1 from J; bases not matched to a gene: 3. Germline V gives CDR1 ENHRY, CDR2 SYGVKD. Here the CDR3 DNA reads TGTGCCATCAGTCAGGGGGCGCAGAACACCGGGGAGCTGTTTTTT. Translation: CAISQGAQNTGELFF.

The V and J genes are TRBV4-2 and TRBJ2-1; a possible D gene is TRBD2 (6 bases). The CDR3 runs to 16 residues. The germline V and J ends were trimmed by 0 bases and 1 base, with 10 bases remaining between them. CDR1 is LGHNA and CDR2 is YNFKEQ in the germline V gene. The CDR3 reads CASSQDPGGSYNEQFF. Written as DNA, the CDR3 is TGTGCCAGCAGCCAAGATCCCGGGGGTTCCTACAATGAGCAGTTCTTC.

This chain joins TRBV9 and TRBJ2-6; D is unclear. Between the trimmed V and J ends, which lost 10 bases and 3 bases, there was a span of 2 bases. The length of the CDR3 is 10 residues. CDR1 is SGDLS, CDR2 YYNGEE, per germline. Here the CDR3 reads CAHGANVLTF. In nucleotides, the CDR3 is TGTGCCCATGGGGCCAACGTCCTGACTTTC.

This chain links TRBV5-1 with TRBJ2-1, with D perhaps matching TRBD2 (6 bases). The V gene lost 4 bases and the J gene lost 7 bases, with 18 bases spanning the gap. Germline V gene lookup returns CDR1 SGHRS and CDR2 YFSETQ. The CDR3 loop spans 15 amino acids. The CDR3 DNA follows: TGCGCCAGCAGCCTTGGTGGGGACTTTCAGAATGAGCAGTTCTTC. Residues: CASSLGGDFQNEQFF.

The V call is TRBV18, the J call TRBJ1-5, with D perhaps TRBD1 (5 bases). V shed 2 bases and J shed 0 bases, with 8 bases lying between them. The CDR3 has 15 amino acids. CDR1 KGHSH and CDR2 LQKENI come from the germline V gene. The DNA for the CDR3 is TGTGCCAGCTCACCAACAGGTAATAGCAATCAGCCCCAGCATTTT. Translated, it gives CASSPTGNSNQPQHF.

The rearrangement joins TRBV5-4 to TRBJ2-1; 9 bases align to TRBD2. This CDR3 contains 15 residues. Germline loops: CDR1 SGHNT, CDR2 YYREEE (reference sequence). The ends lost 4 bases at V and 3 bases at J; junction bases unmatched: 5. CDR3 sequence reads: CASSPLTSGYNEQFF. The CDR3 DNA reads as TGTGCCAGCAGCCCCCTGACTAGCGGCTACAATGAGCAGTTCTTC.

The chain is built from TRBV9 and TRBJ2-1, with D maybe TRBD2 (6 bases). This CDR3 contains 16 residues. V was cut by 4 bases and J by 10 bases, with 24 bases left in between. Per germline, CDR1 SGDLS and CDR2 YYNGEE. CDR3 nucleotide sequence: TGTGCCAGCAGCTTCTCGGACCAGCGGGCGACCCGGGAGCAGTTCTTC. This gives the protein CASSFSDQRATREQFF.

The V gene is TRBV29-1, the J gene TRBJ1-1, with D possibly TRBD1 on 6 matching bases. The germline V gene encodes CDR1 SQVTM and CDR2 ANQGSEA. The CDR3 loop spans 13 amino acids. V was clipped by 6 bases and J by 2 bases, with 13 bases between them. CDR3: CSVYRDPNTEAFF. The CDR3 coding sequence is TGCAGCGTGTACAGGGACCCTAACACTGAAGCTTTCTTT.

This sequence joins TRBV9 and TRBJ2-2, with TRBD2 identical over 9 bases. The CDR3 runs to 20 residues. From germline, CDR1 is SGDLS and CDR2 YYNGEE. V gave up 0 bases and J gave up 3 bases; unmatched junction bases: 15. As DNA, the CDR3 is TGTGCCAGCAGCGTAGCCCATAGGATGGGTAGCGGGAGATACACCGGGGAGCTGTTTTTT. Translation gives CASSVAHRMGSGRYTGELFF.

Written as DNA, the CDR3 is TGTGCCAGCAGCTTAGCGACGACGGCGGCTGATACGCAGTATTTT. This sequence encodes CASSLATTAADTQYF. The chain recombines TRBV7-9 with TRBJ2-3; D is unresolved. The germline CDR1 and CDR2 sequences are SEHNR and FQNEAQ (reference sequence). The length of the CDR3 is 15 residues. The germline V and J ends were trimmed by 0 bases and 6 bases, with 13 bases remaining between them.

The rearrangement joins TRBV18 to TRBJ2-7; weak D call: TRBD1 (6 bases). CDR3 length: 16 residues. In germline, CDR1 is KGHSH, CDR2 LQKENI. V lost 5 bases to trimming and J lost 4 bases, with 21 bases between them. The CDR3 sequence is CASSEDLGQKRYEQYF. CDR3 nucleotides: TGTGCCAGCTCAGAAGATTTAGGACAGAAAAGGTACGAGCAGTACTTC.

CDR3 DNA: TGTGCCAGCAGTGACACTAGCGGGAGCACAGATACGCAGTATTTT. It yields the protein CASSDTSGSTDTQYF. The V and J genes are TRBV2 and TRBJ2-3; TRBD2 matches 9 bases. Germline CDR1 SNHLY, CDR2 FYNNEI. The CDR3 spans 15 residues. J lost 0 bases, V lost 3 bases, and 1 base had no gene match.

A single count supports this clone. This sequence joins TRBV5-1 and TRBJ2-3, with 7 bases lining up with TRBD1. The CDR3 runs to 14 residues. Germline V gene sequence: CDR1 SGHRS, CDR2 YFSETQ. Trimming cost V 3 bases and J 2 bases; bases outside gene matches: 3. The chain's CDR3 is CASSSDRVTDTQYF. The CDR3 coding sequence is TGCGCCAGCAGCTCCGACAGGGTCACAGATACGCAGTATTTT.

The CDR3 bases are TGTGCCAGCAGCTCCAGAAATCAGCCCCAGCATTTT. This encodes CASSSRNQPQHF. The chain employs TRBV7-2 and TRBJ1-5; D is ambiguous. Germline loops: CDR1 SGHTA, CDR2 FQGNSA. CDR3 size: 12 residues. V was pared by 4 bases and J by 4 bases, with 5 bases between.

This chain uses TRBV6-5 with TRBJ1-2; perhaps TRBD1 as D (5 bases). The V gene's germline CDR1 is MNHEY and CDR2 SVGAGI. Trimming pared 5 bases from V and 2 bases from J, leaving 15 bases between. The CDR3 covers 15 residues. This chain's CDR3 is CASSASPGSNYGYTF. CDR3 coding DNA: TGTGCCAGCAGTGCCTCCCCAGGGTCCAACTATGGCTACACCTTC.

The chain has TRBV7-9 and TRBJ2-1; D might be TRBD1 (6 bases). The CDR3 loop spans 15 amino acids. Germline values: CDR1 SEHNR, CDR2 FQNEAQ (reference sequence). Deletions cut 1 base from V and 3 bases from J, with 10 bases between. For the CDR3, the DNA is TGTGCCAGCAGCTTAGGACAGGTTAACTACAATGAGCAGTTCTTC. It encodes CASSLGQVNYNEQFF. Using reference TRBV7-9 and TRBJ2-1 for the parts outside the CDR3, the full variable domain is DTGVSQNPRHKITKRGQNVTFRCDPISEHNRLYWYRQTLGQGPEFLTYFQNEAQLEKSRLLSDRFSAERPKGSFSTLEIQRTEQGDSAMYLCASSLGQVNYNEQFFGPGTRLTVL.